This T cell receptor (beta chain) is drawn from a study of blood T cell repertoires in COVID-19. Study summary: Whether acute or convalescent, the COVID-19 samples came from the United States, Italy and Spain. In each case, the material was cDNA or gDNA derived from T cells, B-cell-depleted T cells, or PBMCs.

The CDR3 is 15 residues long. Per the germline V gene, CDR1 is SGHKS and CDR2 is YYEKEE (reference sequence). Trimming pared 6 bases from V and 0 bases from J, leaving 15 bases between. Methods used by the authors: Estimates of nucleated cell counts were drawn from the amplification of reference gene primers. Repertoires were generated with immunoSEQ multiplex PCR, while TCRdb's copy carries only in-frame clones and drops some. The V and J calls and clone size are taken from that table; D and trimming were inferred from the DNA. The data hold about 87,000 clones, with roughly 86% observed a single time.

The source is a human donor with acute or convalescent COVID-19. The donor label of this sample is uncertain. The chain is built from TRBV5-5 and TRBJ1-2, with D possibly matching TRBD1 (6 bases). Material for sequencing was peripheral blood. The CDR3 DNA reads as TGTGCCAGCACCATTTCCGGGACAACTAACTATGGCTACACCTTC. Translating gives CASTISGTTNYGYTF.